A single TCR beta chain is shown here with its context. This clone appeared a single time. The clone's antigen remains unknown. No base quality values were provided; no much bigger clone lies one nucleotide off. In the same sample, other DNA sequences code for this CDR3. The source of the sample is a study of shared clonotypes between healthy human individuals (TCRdb year 2020). For the study in its entirety: Three men and a couple of women, aged 18 to 49 years, made up the cohort. For each donor, CD4 naive and CD4 memory were each run on three plates, CD8 naive on two plates, and CD8 memory on one plate. To estimate repertoire size and how much clonotypes are shared between individuals, the study performed deep sequencing of blood TCR repertoires from a handful of healthy adults. To increase sequencing depth and limit assay-specific biases, TCR repertoire library preparation and sequencing were carried out by different laboratories using diverse techniques. Leukapheresis yielded between about 0.94 and 10 billion PBMCs per donor. What the study reported, not specific to this receptor: Because the study included a small number of donors, the genetic and exposure-history diversity represented was limited. Rarefaction of sorted-subset datasets indicated incomplete sequencing despite the large sequencing depth. Sampling was limited to blood, and TCR repertoires in tissue likely differ from TCR repertoires in blood. Estimated clonotype richness was generally larger for naive than for memory subsets. Pairwise subsampling indicated that sequencing depth was expected to affect the degree of clonotype sharing among donors. When several donors were compared, the shared fraction of clonotypes was about 5.5% for naive CD4, around 3.5% for naive CD8, 2% to 2.5% for memory CD4, and 0.4% for memory CD8. Clonotypes shared by all four sorted-subset donors showed higher generation probabilities than non-shared clonotypes.

Trimmed from V: 5 bases; trimmed from J: 2 bases; junction bases lacking a gene match: 2. The germline V gene (reference sequence) gives CDR1 as SEHNR and CDR2 as FQNEAQ. Inclusive of the bounding cysteine and phenylalanine, the CDR3 is 14 residues long. Only the CDR3 DNA stays, 42 bases, in frame from base 1. The donors were healthy, HIV-negative adults who had no recently reported acute infections or vaccinations. All donors were Caucasian adults living in Nashville, Tennessee, USA. CD4+ T cells were enriched through magnetic negative selection, after which naive cells were positively selected on CD45RA and the remaining negative fraction served as the memory subset. After blood collection by leukapheresis, PBMCs were isolated using Ficoll-Histopaque density gradient centrifugation and then cryopreserved in the vapor phase of liquid nitrogen. Analytical flow cytometry was used to check the purity and quantity of each magnetically sorted T cell population. Genomic DNA was isolated from each sorted fraction and quantified by UV absorbance on a Nanodrop 2000c.

Using the deep immunoSEQ assay, multiplex PCR amplified TCR CDR3 regions from genomic DNA. For each cell subset, the extracted genomic DNA was distributed evenly across all wells of several immunoSEQ 96-well plates, and each plate served as one replicate. For sorted subsets, each replicate PCR was loaded with 200 ng genomic DNA, equivalent to about 33,000 T cell genomes. Purified libraries were measured with a Qubit 3.0 fluorometer, size-checked on a Bioanalyzer 2100, and measured again with the KAPA Library Quantification kit. Every immunoSEQ 96-well plate was sequenced on a separate single-read 150-cycle Illumina NextSeq 550 flow cell. Per the original workflow: The immunoSEQ output contained only junctional sequences without quality scores, so filtering could not match that applied to full-length reads. Sequences were annotated with PyIR, a Python wrapper for IgBLAST v1.9, using IMGT germline references to assign V/J genes and CDR3. Reads were filtered out if the reads had weak V/J assignments (E-value above 1e-6), no CDR3, stop codons, out-of-frame junctions, or ambiguous translated residues. V3J clonotypes were defined by identical inferred V gene, J gene, and CDR3 amino acid sequence. To compute the percentage overlap between repertoires, the number of shared unique clonotypes was divided by the size of the smaller repertoire. Richness of each repertoire was evaluated using RTK rarefaction, the Chao1 estimator, and Recon v2.1 estimates of unobserved clonotypes. Generation probabilities were computed with OLGA for all TCRbeta clonotypes obtained by the gDNA method from a few donors. This is the immuneACCESS table as TCRdb keeps it, with only in-frame sequences that have V and J called. A part of the clones is gone; compared with another copy, unresolved V genes explain less than half, and the rest is unexplained. V and J calls and clone size are given by that table; D and trimming were obtained from the DNA. The sample includes roughly 1.5 million clones, with nearly 99% observed a single time. The ten largest make up about 0.42% of the sample.

The rearranged segments are TRBV7-9 and TRBJ1-4; TRBD1 agrees with 7 junctional bases. The sequence derives from a man aged 30-40 years in good health. Sequencing was carried out using naive CD4+ T cells sorted from blood. The sample's cell subset or site label is to be understood as: CD45RA+ positively selected. The CDR3 protein: CASSPRGTNEKLFF. The DNA sequence is as follows: TGTGCCAGCAGCCCCAGGGGGACTAATGAAAAACTGTTTTTT.